This TCR beta chain was sequenced during a study of spatial heterogeneity in lung cancer. In the study overall: Across the raw uncorrected reads, a unique TCR and UMI combination was observed, on average, more than ten times.

The time point was: sample taken at primary tumor resection. Whole RNA was taken from tumor, nontumor lung or frozen PBMC; it was then sequenced unsorted. The approximately 72 donors had untreated early-stage non-small cell lung cancer. This clonotype was observed a few times. TCRdb reprocessed the 5' RACE reads with MiXCR, giving one entry per CDR3 protein. The sample has some 100,000 distinct CDR3 sequences; approximately 8.5% are singletons. Germline V CDR1 and CDR2: MNHNY, SVGAGI (reference sequence). V dropped 2 bases and J dropped 4 bases, with 11 bases sitting between them. The CDR3 runs 15 residues.

This receptor was obtained from a male donor with early-stage non-small cell lung cancer. This rearrangement joins TRBV6-6 to TRBJ1-4, with D perhaps TRBD1 (5 bases). The sample consisted of PBMCs, taken at surgery. CDR3 protein: CASSYAGNNNEKLFF. The CDR3 DNA reads TGTGCCAGCAGTTACGCAGGGAACAATAATGAAAAACTGTTTTTT.